This T cell receptor (beta chain) was retrieved from a study of response to subunit inactivated influenza vaccine. TCRdb processed the RT-PCR reads anew with MiXCR; each CDR3 protein has one entry. The sample lists around 520,000 distinct CDR3 sequences; about 12% were seen once. This clonotype was observed a handful of times. What it binds is not known. The V gene end was trimmed by 7 bases and the J gene end by 8 bases; junction bases not matched to a gene: 9. Germline values: CDR1 ENHRY, CDR2 SYGVKD. The length of the CDR3 is 14 residues. Study-wide results and caveats: The authors put forward the suggestion that each seasonal influenza vaccination may bring in only a limited number of new T cells.

The J gene is TRBJ2-1, the V gene TRBV10-3, with 9 bases fitting TRBD2. This TCR was sampled from a man aged 50-60 years who received an inactivated influenza vaccine. The source material was PBMCs from blood, sampled on the day of vaccination. The CDR3 DNA reads TGTGCCATCAAGTCAAGCGGGAGGTATGATGAGCAGTTCTTC. Translated: CAIKSSGRYDEQFF.